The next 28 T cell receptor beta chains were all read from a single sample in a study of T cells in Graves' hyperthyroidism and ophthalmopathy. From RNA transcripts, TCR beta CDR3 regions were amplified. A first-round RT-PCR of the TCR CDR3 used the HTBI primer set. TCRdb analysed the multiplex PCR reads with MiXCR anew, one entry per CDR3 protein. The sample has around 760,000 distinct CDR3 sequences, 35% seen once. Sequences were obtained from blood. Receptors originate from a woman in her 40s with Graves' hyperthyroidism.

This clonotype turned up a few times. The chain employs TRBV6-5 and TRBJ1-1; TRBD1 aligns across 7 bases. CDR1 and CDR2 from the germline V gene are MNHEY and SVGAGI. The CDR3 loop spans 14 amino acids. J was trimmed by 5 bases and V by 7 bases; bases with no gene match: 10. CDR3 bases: TGTGCCAGCATGAAAGAGACAGGGCGGACTGAAGCTTTCTTT. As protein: CASMKETGRTEAFF.

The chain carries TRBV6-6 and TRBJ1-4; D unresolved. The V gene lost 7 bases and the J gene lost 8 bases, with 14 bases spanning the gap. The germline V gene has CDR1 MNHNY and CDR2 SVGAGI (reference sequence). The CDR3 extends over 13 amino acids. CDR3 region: CASNTGIREKLFF. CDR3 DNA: TGTGCCAGCAATACGGGGATCCGAGAAAAACTGTTTTTT.

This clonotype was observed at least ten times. The DNA of the CDR3 is TGTGCCAGCAGCTTGTCAAGCTATGAAAAACTGTTTTTT. Residues: CASSLSSYEKLFF. This chain links TRBV5-5 with TRBJ1-4; D uncertain. The CDR3 is made up of 13 amino acids. Trimming pared 1 base from V and 6 bases from J, leaving 7 bases between. Germline values: CDR1 SGHKS, CDR2 YYEKEE (reference sequence).

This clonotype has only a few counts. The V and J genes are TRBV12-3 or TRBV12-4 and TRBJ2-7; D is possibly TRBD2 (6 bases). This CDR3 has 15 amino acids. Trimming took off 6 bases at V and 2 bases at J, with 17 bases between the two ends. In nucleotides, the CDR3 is TGTGCCAGCAGCACACGAGAAAGGAGGGCCTACGAGCAGTACTTC. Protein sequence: CASSTRERRAYEQYF.

CDR3 region: CASREAGAKGDTQYF. The CDR3 DNA sequence: TGTGCCAGCCGTGAGGCGGGGGCGAAGGGGGATACGCAGTATTTT. The chain joins TRBV19 to TRBJ2-3; perhaps TRBD2 as D (7 bases). The V gene lost 9 bases and the J gene lost 6 bases, with 22 bases spanning the gap. CDR3 length: 15 residues. Germline V gives CDR1 LNHDA, CDR2 SQIVND (reference sequence).

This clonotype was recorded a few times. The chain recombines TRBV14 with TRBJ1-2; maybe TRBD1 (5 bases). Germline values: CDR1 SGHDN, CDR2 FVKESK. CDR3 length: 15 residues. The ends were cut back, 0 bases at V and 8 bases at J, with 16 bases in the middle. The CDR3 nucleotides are TGTGCCAGCAGCCAAGAATGGCCAGGGTCGAGGGGCTACACCTTC. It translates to CASSQEWPGSRGYTF. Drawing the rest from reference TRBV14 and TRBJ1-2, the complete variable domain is EAGVTQFPSHSVIEKGQTVTLRCDPISGHDNLYWYRRVMGKEIKFLLHFVKESKQDESGMPNNRFLAERTGGTYSTLKVQPAELEDSGVYFCASSQEWPGSRGYTFGSGTRLTVV.

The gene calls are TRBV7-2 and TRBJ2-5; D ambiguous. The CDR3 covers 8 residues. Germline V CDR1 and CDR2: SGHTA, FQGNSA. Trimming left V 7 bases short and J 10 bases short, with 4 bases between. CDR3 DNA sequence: TGTACCAGCACCAACCAGTACTTC. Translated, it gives CTSTNQYF.

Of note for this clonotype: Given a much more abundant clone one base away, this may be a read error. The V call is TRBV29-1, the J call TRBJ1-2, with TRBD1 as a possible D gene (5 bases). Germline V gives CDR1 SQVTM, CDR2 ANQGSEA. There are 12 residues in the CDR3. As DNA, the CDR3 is TGCAGCGTTGTTGAGGGGTCCAGAGGCTACATCTTC. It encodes CSVVEGSRGYIF.

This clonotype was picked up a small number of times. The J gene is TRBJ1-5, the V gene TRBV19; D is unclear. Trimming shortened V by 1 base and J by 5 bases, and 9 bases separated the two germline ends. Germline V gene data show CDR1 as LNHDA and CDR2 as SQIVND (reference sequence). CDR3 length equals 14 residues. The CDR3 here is CASSIVPGDQPQHF. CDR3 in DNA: TGTGCCAGTAGTATAGTGCCCGGGGATCAGCCCCAGCATTTT.

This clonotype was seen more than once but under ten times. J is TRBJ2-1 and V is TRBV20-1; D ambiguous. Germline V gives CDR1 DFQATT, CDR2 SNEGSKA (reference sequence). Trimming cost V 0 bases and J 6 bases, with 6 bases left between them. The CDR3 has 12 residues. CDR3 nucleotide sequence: TGCAGTGCTAGAGACAAGTTCAATGAGCAGTTCTTC. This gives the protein CSARDKFNEQFF.

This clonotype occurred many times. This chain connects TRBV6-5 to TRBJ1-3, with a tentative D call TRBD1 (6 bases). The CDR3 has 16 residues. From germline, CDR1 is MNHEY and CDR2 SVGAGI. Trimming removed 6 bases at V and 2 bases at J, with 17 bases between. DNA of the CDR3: TGTGCCAGCAGCCGTATAACAGGGTCCACTGGAAACACCATATATTTT. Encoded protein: CASSRITGSTGNTIYF.

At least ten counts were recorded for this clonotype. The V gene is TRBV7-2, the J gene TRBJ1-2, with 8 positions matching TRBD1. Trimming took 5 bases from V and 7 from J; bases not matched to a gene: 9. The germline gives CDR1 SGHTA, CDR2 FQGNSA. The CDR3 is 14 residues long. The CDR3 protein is CASSLRRTGTGYTF. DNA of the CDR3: TGTGCCAGCAGCCTCCGAAGGACAGGGACTGGCTACACCTTC. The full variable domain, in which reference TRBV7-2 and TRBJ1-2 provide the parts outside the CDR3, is GAGVSQSPSNKVTEKGKDVELRCDPISGHTALYWYRQSLGQGLEFLIYFQGNSAPDKSGLPSDRFSAERTGGSVSTLTIQRTQQEDSAVYLCASSLRRTGTGYTFGSGTRLTVV.

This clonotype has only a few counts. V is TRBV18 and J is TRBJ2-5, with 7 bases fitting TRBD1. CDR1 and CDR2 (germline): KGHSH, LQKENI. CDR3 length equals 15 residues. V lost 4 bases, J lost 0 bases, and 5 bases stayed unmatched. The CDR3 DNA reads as TGTGCCAGCTCACAGCAGGGGGAGTACCAAGAGACCCAGTACTTC. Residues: CASSQQGEYQETQYF. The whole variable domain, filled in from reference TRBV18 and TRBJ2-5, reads NAGVMQNPRHLVRRRGQEARLRCSPMKGHSHVYWYRQLPEEGLKFMVYLQKENIIDESGMPKERFSAEFPKEGPSILRIQQVVRGDSAAYFCASSQQGEYQETQYFGPGTRLLVL.

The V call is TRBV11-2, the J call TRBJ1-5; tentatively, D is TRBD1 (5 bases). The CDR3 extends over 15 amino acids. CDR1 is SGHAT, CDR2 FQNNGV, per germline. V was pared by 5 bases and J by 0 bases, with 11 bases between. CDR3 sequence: CASSPGRHSNQPQHF. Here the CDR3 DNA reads TGTGCCAGCAGCCCGGGACGACATAGCAATCAGCCCCAGCATTTT.

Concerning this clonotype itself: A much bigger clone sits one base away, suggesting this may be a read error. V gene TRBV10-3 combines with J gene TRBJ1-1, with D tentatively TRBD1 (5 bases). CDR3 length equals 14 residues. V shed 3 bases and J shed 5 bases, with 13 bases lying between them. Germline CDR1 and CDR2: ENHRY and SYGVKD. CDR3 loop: CAISDGALGTEAFF. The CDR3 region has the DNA TGTGCCATCAGTGACGGGGCTTTGGGGACTGAAGCTTTCTTT.

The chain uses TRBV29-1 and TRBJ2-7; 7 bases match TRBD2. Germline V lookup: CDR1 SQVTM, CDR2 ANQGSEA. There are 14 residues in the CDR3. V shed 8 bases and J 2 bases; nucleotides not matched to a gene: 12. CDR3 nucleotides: TGCAGCTTAGGCCGAGCGGGGTACACCTACGAGCAGTACTTC. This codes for CSLGRAGYTYEQYF.

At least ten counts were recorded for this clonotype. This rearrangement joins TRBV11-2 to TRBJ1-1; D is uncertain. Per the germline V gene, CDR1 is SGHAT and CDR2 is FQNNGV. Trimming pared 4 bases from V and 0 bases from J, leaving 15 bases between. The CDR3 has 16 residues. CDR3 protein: CASSSRAQSVNTEAFF. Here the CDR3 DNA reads TGTGCCAGCAGCTCGAGGGCGCAGTCGGTGAACACTGAAGCTTTCTTT.

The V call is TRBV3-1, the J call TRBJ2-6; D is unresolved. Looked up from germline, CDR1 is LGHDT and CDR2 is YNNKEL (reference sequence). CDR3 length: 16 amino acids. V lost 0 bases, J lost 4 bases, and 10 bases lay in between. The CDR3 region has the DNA TGTGCCAGCAGCCAAGATCTGGTATTGGGGGCCAACGTCCTGACTTTC. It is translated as CASSQDLVLGANVLTF.

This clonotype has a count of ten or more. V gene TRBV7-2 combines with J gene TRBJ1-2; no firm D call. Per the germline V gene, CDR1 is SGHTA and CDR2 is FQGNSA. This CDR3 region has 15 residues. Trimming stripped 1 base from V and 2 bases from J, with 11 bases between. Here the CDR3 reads CASSLEWWQNYGYTF. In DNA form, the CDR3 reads TGTGCCAGCAGCTTAGAATGGTGGCAGAACTATGGCTACACCTTC.

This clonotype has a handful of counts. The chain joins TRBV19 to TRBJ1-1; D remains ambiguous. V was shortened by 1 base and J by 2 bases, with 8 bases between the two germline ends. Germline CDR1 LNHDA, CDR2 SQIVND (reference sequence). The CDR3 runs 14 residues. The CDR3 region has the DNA TGTGCCAGTAGTATAGTCTCACCCAACACTGAAGCTTTCTTT. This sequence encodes CASSIVSPNTEAFF. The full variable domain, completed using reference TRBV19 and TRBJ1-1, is DGGITQSPKYLFRKEGQNVTLSCEQNLNHDAMYWYRQDPGQGLRLIYYSQIVNDFQKGDIAEGYSVSREKKESFPLTVTSAQKNPTAFYLCASSIVSPNTEAFFGQGTRLTVV.

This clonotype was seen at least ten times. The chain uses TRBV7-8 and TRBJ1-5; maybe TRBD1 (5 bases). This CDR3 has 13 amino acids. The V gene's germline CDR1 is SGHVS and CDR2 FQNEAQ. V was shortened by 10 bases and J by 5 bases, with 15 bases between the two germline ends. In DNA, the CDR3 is TGTGCCACCGGGGGAGGATTAGATCAGCCCCAGCATTTT. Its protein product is CATGGGLDQPQHF.

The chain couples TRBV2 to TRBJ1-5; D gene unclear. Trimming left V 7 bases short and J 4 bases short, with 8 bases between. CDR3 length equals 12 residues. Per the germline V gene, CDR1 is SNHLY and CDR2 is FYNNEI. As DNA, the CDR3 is TGTGCCAGCATCTCTGGGAATCAGCCCCAGCATTTT. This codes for CASISGNQPQHF.

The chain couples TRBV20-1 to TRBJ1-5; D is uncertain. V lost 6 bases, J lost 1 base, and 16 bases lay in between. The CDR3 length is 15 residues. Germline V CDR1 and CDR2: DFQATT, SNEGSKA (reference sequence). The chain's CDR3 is CSASASPGSNQPQHF. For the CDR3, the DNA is TGCAGTGCCTCAGCGAGTCCGGGAAGCAATCAGCCCCAGCATTTT.

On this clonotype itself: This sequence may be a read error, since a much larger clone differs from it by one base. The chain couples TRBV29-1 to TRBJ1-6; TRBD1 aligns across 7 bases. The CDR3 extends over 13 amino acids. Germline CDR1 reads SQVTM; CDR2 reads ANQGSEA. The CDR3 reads CTVADRDNSPLHF. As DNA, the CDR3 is TGCACCGTTGCTGACAGGGATAATTCACCCCTCCACTTT.

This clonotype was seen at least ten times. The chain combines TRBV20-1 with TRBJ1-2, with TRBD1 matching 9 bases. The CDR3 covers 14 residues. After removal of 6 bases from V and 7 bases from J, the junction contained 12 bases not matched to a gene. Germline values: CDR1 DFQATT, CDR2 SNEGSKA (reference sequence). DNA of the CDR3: TGCAGTGCAAGGGGACAGGGAACTACCGGTGGCTACACCTTC. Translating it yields CSARGQGTTGGYTF.

The CDR3 bases are TGTGCCAGCAGACCCCCGGGGCCAGGCGGCTACACCTTC. Translating it yields CASRPPGPGGYTF. The rearrangement uses TRBV7-2 and TRBJ1-2; D perhaps matches TRBD1 (5 bases). The CDR3 has 13 residues. CDR1 is SGHTA, CDR2 FQGNSA, per germline. V was clipped by 6 bases and J by 8 bases, with 16 bases between them. Full variable domain (outside the CDR3, taken from reference TRBV7-2 and TRBJ1-2): GAGVSQSPSNKVTEKGKDVELRCDPISGHTALYWYRQSLGQGLEFLIYFQGNSAPDKSGLPSDRFSAERTGGSVSTLTIQRTQQEDSAVYLCASRPPGPGGYTFGSGTRLTVV.

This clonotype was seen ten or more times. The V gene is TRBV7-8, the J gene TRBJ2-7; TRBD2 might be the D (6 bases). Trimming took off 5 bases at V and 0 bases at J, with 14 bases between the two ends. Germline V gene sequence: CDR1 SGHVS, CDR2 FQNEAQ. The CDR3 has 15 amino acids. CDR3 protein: CASSRDSYSSYEQYF. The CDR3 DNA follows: TGTGCCAGCAGCCGGGACTCGTATAGCTCCTACGAGCAGTACTTC.

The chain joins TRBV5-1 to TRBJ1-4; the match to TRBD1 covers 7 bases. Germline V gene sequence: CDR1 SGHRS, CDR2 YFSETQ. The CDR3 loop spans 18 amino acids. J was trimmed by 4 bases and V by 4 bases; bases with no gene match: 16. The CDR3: CASSLTGNTGISNEKLFF. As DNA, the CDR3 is TGCGCCAGCAGCCTGACAGGGAACACCGGGATAAGTAATGAAAAACTGTTTTTT.